Listed below are T cell receptor beta chains from one sample, sequenced in a study of tumor-infiltrating lymphocytes in localized non-small cell lung cancer. Measured with immunoSEQ multiplex PCR; TCRdb has only the in-frame clones, and not every one. The sample gives over 10,000 clones, around 74% of which show up once; around 15% is in the top ten. The sequencing sample was made of uninvolved lung tissue not adjacent to the tumor. These receptors were obtained from a human donor with non-small cell lung cancer. CDR3s include the opening cysteine and the closing phenylalanine or tryptophan. Fields, in order: CDR3 length, V gene, J gene, clone size, D gene, CDR3 protein, CDR3 DNA. The D gene is left open where the match is weak. Size is stated for part of the rows, as once, few or many counts, or as a class when the clone is expanded.

len: 12
v_gene: TRBV10-3
j_gene: TRBJ2-7
abundance: few
d_gene: .
CDR3aa: CAIRTDAYEQYF
CDR3nt: TGTGCCATCAGGACAGATGCTTACGAGCAGTACTTC

len: 15
v_gene: TRBV11-2
j_gene: TRBJ1-3
abundance: .
d_gene: .
CDR3aa: CASSLGRGDGNTIYF
CDR3nt: TGTGCCAGCAGCTTAGGGAGGGGGGACGGAAACACCATATATTTT

len: 14
v_gene: TRBV19
j_gene: TRBJ2-2
abundance: once
d_gene: .
CDR3aa: CASRNLENTGELFF
CDR3nt: TGTGCCAGTAGGAATCTAGAGAACACCGGGGAGCTGTTTTTT

len: 12
v_gene: TRBV14
j_gene: TRBJ2-7
abundance: .
d_gene: .
CDR3aa: CASSQGGYEQYF
CDR3nt: TGTGCCAGCAGCCAAGGGGGGTACGAGCAGTACTTC

len: 15
v_gene: TRBV9
j_gene: TRBJ2-2
abundance: .
d_gene: TRBD2
CDR3aa: CASSPRGGYTGELFF
CDR3nt: TGTGCCAGCAGCCCCCGGGGGGGGTACACCGGGGAGCTGTTTTTT

len: 14
v_gene: TRBV4-3
j_gene: TRBJ1-1
abundance: .
d_gene: .
CDR3aa: CASSPRLANTEAFF
CDR3nt: TGCGCCAGCAGCCCACGATTAGCGAACACTGAAGCTTTCTTT

len: 15
v_gene: TRBV7-2
j_gene: TRBJ2-5
abundance: .
d_gene: .
CDR3aa: CASSPNRNAVETQYF
CDR3nt: TGTGCCAGCAGCCCCAACAGGAACGCTGTGGAGACCCAGTACTTC

len: 14
v_gene: TRBV27
j_gene: TRBJ1-2
abundance: .
d_gene: .
CDR3aa: CASREGLRRGDYTF
CDR3nt: TGTGCCAGCAGGGAAGGGTTGAGGAGGGGTGACTACACCTTC

len: 18
v_gene: TRBV5-6
j_gene: TRBJ2-5
abundance: .
d_gene: .
CDR3aa: CASSLGERGKVLQETQYF
CDR3nt: TGTGCCAGCAGCTTGGGGGAGAGGGGAAAGGTTTTACAAGAGACCCAGTACTTC

len: 15
v_gene: TRBV2
j_gene: TRBJ2-3
abundance: .
d_gene: TRBD2
CDR3aa: CASLGTSGVSDTQYF
CDR3nt: TGTGCCAGCTTGGGGACTAGCGGGGTTTCAGATACGCAGTATTTT

len: 13
v_gene: TRBV19
j_gene: TRBJ2-5
abundance: .
d_gene: .
CDR3aa: CASSPTLVETQYF
CDR3nt: TGTGCCAGTAGTCCCACACTCGTCGAGACCCAGTACTTC

len: 13
v_gene: TRBV7-8
j_gene: TRBJ2-5
abundance: .
d_gene: .
CDR3aa: CASSPVTEETQYF
CDR3nt: TGTGCCAGCAGCCCAGTCACGGAAGAGACCCAGTACTTC

len: 14
v_gene: TRBV28
j_gene: TRBJ1-4
abundance: few
d_gene: .
CDR3aa: CASSPGNTNEKLFF
CDR3nt: TGTGCCAGCAGCCCAGGGAATACTAATGAAAAACTGTTTTTT

len: 10
v_gene: TRBV9
j_gene: TRBJ2-7
abundance: .
d_gene: .
CDR3aa: CASSAYEQYF
CDR3nt: TGTGCCAGCAGCGCCTACGAGCAGTACTTC

len: 14
v_gene: TRBV6-5
j_gene: TRBJ1-2
abundance: once
d_gene: .
CDR3aa: CASSYLGSYYGYTF
CDR3nt: TGTGCCAGCAGTTACCTGGGGAGCTACTATGGCTACACCTTC

len: 14
v_gene: TRBV5-4
j_gene: TRBJ1-6
abundance: .
d_gene: .
CDR3aa: CASSAPTEGSPLHF
CDR3nt: TGTGCCAGCAGCGCACCCACAGAAGGGTCACCCCTCCACTTT

len: 15
v_gene: TRBV5-1
j_gene: TRBJ2-3
abundance: .
d_gene: .
CDR3aa: CASSLWRSSTDTQYF
CDR3nt: TGCGCCAGCAGCTTGTGGCGTTCTAGCACAGATACGCAGTATTTT

len: 14
v_gene: TRBV30
j_gene: TRBJ1-4
abundance: .
d_gene: .
CDR3aa: CAWSETATNEKLFF
CDR3nt: TGTGCCTGGAGTGAAACTGCAACTAATGAAAAACTGTTTTTT

len: 15
v_gene: TRBV28
j_gene: TRBJ1-3
abundance: .
d_gene: .
CDR3aa: CASIRDPSSGNTIYF
CDR3nt: TGTGCCAGCATACGTGACCCAAGCTCTGGAAACACCATATATTTT

len: 15
v_gene: TRBV14
j_gene: TRBJ1-6
abundance: .
d_gene: TRBD1
CDR3aa: CASSLRQGGASPLHF
CDR3nt: TGTGCCAGCAGCCTGCGACAGGGTGGGGCATCACCCCTCCACTTT

len: 15
v_gene: TRBV6-1
j_gene: TRBJ2-1
abundance: .
d_gene: .
CDR3aa: CASSVFGTTYNEQFF
CDR3nt: TGTGCCAGCAGTGTTTTCGGGACCACCTACAATGAGCAGTTCTTC

len: 15
v_gene: TRBV5-1
j_gene: TRBJ2-7
abundance: .
d_gene: TRBD1
CDR3aa: CASSRGQGFGGEQYF
CDR3nt: TGCGCCAGCAGCCGAGGACAGGGCTTTGGGGGGGAGCAGTACTTC

len: 15
v_gene: TRBV19
j_gene: TRBJ1-5
abundance: once
d_gene: TRBD1
CDR3aa: CASSLTGTGSQPQHF
CDR3nt: TGTGCCAGTAGTCTAACCGGGACAGGGAGTCAGCCCCAGCATTTT

len: 15
v_gene: TRBV7-9
j_gene: TRBJ2-7
abundance: few
d_gene: TRBD1
CDR3aa: CASSLGRDREGEQYF
CDR3nt: TGTGCCAGCAGCTTGGGCCGGGACAGGGAGGGCGAGCAGTACTTC

len: 14
v_gene: TRBV30
j_gene: TRBJ1-1
abundance: once
d_gene: TRBD1
CDR3aa: CAWSVGRGMGEAFF
CDR3nt: TGTGCCTGGAGTGTAGGCAGGGGGATGGGTGAAGCTTTCTTT

len: 15
v_gene: TRBV7-9
j_gene: TRBJ2-7
abundance: .
d_gene: .
CDR3aa: CASSFSGTDAYEQYF
CDR3nt: TGTGCCAGCAGCTTCTCCGGGACCGATGCCTACGAGCAGTACTTC

len: 15
v_gene: TRBV2
j_gene: TRBJ2-2
abundance: .
d_gene: TRBD2
CDR3aa: CASTPGGRNTGELFF
CDR3nt: TGTGCCAGCACCCCGGGCGGGAGAAACACCGGGGAGCTGTTTTTT

len: 13
v_gene: TRBV29-1
j_gene: TRBJ2-7
abundance: .
d_gene: .
CDR3aa: CSVELDTTYEQYF
CDR3nt: TGCAGCGTTGAATTGGACACTACCTACGAGCAGTACTTC

len: 13
v_gene: TRBV4-2
j_gene: TRBJ1-5
abundance: .
d_gene: .
CDR3aa: CASSQDESQPQHF
CDR3nt: TGTGCCAGCAGCCAAGATGAGAGTCAGCCCCAGCATTTT

len: 15
v_gene: TRBV6-6
j_gene: TRBJ2-3
abundance: .
d_gene: .
CDR3aa: CASSYKGGKTDTQYF
CDR3nt: TGTGCCAGCAGTTACAAGGGGGGGAAAACAGATACGCAGTATTTT

len: 13
v_gene: TRBV4-1
j_gene: TRBJ2-7
abundance: .
d_gene: .
CDR3aa: CASSQDWSYEQYF
CDR3nt: TGCGCCAGCAGCCAAGATTGGTCCTACGAGCAGTACTTC

len: 13
v_gene: TRBV19
j_gene: TRBJ2-2
abundance: .
d_gene: .
CDR3aa: CASSIGINGELFF
CDR3nt: TGTGCCAGTAGTATAGGGATAAACGGGGAGCTGTTTTTT

len: 14
v_gene: TRBV7-2
j_gene: TRBJ2-3
abundance: .
d_gene: .
CDR3aa: CASSLGPYTDTQYF
CDR3nt: TGTGCCAGCAGCTTGGGTCCCTACACAGATACGCAGTATTTT

len: 13
v_gene: TRBV7-8
j_gene: TRBJ2-1
abundance: .
d_gene: .
CDR3aa: CASSIYSDREQFF
CDR3nt: TGTGCCAGCAGCATCTACTCGGACCGTGAGCAGTTCTTC

len: 15
v_gene: TRBV7-9
j_gene: TRBJ2-1
abundance: .
d_gene: TRBD2
CDR3aa: CASSSRAGGTNEQFF
CDR3nt: TGTGCCAGCAGCTCAAGGGCGGGAGGTACCAATGAGCAGTTCTTC

len: 15
v_gene: TRBV11-2
j_gene: TRBJ1-2
abundance: .
d_gene: .
CDR3aa: CASSLERDRYYGYTF
CDR3nt: TGTGCCAGCAGCTTAGAGCGGGACCGATACTATGGCTACACCTTC

len: 15
v_gene: TRBV21-1
j_gene: TRBJ1-4
abundance: few
d_gene: .
CDR3aa: CASSHPGYHNEKLFF
CDR3nt: TGTGCCAGCAGCCATCCGGGATATCATAATGAAAAACTGTTTTTT

len: 14
v_gene: TRBV6-5
j_gene: TRBJ2-2
abundance: medium-sized
d_gene: .
CDR3aa: CASRRGMNTGELFF
CDR3nt: TGTGCCAGCAGAAGGGGAATGAACACCGGGGAGCTGTTTTTT

len: 16
v_gene: TRBV11-3
j_gene: TRBJ1-1
abundance: .
d_gene: .
CDR3aa: CASSRSGNGVNTEAFF
CDR3nt: TGTGCCAGCAGCCGCTCCGGGAATGGAGTGAACACTGAAGCTTTCTTT

len: 14
v_gene: TRBV6-4
j_gene: TRBJ2-1
abundance: few
d_gene: TRBD1
CDR3aa: CASSPGTGGNEQFF
CDR3nt: TGTGCCAGCAGTCCCGGGACAGGGGGCAATGAGCAGTTCTTC

len: 13
v_gene: TRBV4-3
j_gene: TRBJ2-7
abundance: .
d_gene: .
CDR3aa: CASSQELPYEQYF
CDR3nt: TGCGCCAGCAGCCAAGAACTACCCTACGAGCAGTACTTC

len: 14
v_gene: TRBV28
j_gene: TRBJ2-3
abundance: .
d_gene: .
CDR3aa: CASSTGTFQDTQYF
CDR3nt: TGTGCCAGCAGTACCGGGACATTTCAAGATACGCAGTATTTT

len: 12
v_gene: TRBV2
j_gene: TRBJ1-1
abundance: .
d_gene: .
CDR3aa: CASSEFGTEAFF
CDR3nt: TGTGCCAGCAGTGAATTTGGCACTGAAGCTTTCTTT

len: 12
v_gene: TRBV7-2
j_gene: TRBJ2-3
abundance: .
d_gene: .
CDR3aa: CASSSSTDTQYF
CDR3nt: TGTGCCAGCAGTTCTAGCACAGATACGCAGTATTTT